This T cell receptor (beta chain) is from a study of brain T cells in children with intractable seizures. Assay: immunoSEQ multiplex PCR; the TCRdb copy retains only in-frame clones and omits some. The data contain 50,000 to 75,000 clones, 90% to 96% of them singletons. The CDR3 loop spans 16 amino acids. Germline CDR1 reads LNHDA; CDR2 reads SQIVND (reference sequence). V was cut by 1 base and J by 6 bases, with 18 bases left in between. The V gene is TRBV19, the J gene TRBJ1-2; possibly TRBD1 for D (6 bases). The sequence came from a boy under two years old with focal cortical dysplasia and intractable seizures. Material: peripheral blood, obtained at surgery. The CDR3 reads CASSIVYRADLDGYTF. CDR3 sequence (DNA): TGTGCCAGTAGTATAGTATACAGGGCCGACCTCGATGGCTACACCTTC.